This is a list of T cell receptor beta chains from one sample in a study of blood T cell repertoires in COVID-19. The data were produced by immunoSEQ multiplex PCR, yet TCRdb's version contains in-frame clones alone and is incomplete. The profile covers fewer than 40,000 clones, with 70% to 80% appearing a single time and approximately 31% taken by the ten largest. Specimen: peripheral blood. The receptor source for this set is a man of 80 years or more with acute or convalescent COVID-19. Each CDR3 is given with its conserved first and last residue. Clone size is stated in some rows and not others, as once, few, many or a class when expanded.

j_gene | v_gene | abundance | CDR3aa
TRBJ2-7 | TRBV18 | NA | CASSPEVGDEQYF
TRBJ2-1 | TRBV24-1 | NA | CATSPRFGDEQFF
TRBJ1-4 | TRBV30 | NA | CAWSTGQGALGEKLFF
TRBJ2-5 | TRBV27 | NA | CASSQGQYQYF
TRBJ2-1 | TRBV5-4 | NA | CASSLARGSSYNEQFF
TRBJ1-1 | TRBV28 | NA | CASSLNPGIFAFEAFF
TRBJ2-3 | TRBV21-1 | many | CASSPRTSGYTDTQYF
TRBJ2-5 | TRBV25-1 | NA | CASSDSTQETQYF
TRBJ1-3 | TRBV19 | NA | CASSSRSPIRGLRNTIYF
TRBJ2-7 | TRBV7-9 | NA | CASSREDTQYEQYF
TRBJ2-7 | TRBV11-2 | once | CASGGMGEQYF
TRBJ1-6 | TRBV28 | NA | CASTTSGTGASPLHF
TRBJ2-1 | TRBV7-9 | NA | CASSITRGAGEQFF
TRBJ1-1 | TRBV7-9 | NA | CASSLERGITEAFF
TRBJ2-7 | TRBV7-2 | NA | CASSASPRADEQYF
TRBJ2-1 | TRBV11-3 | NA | CASSRERYNEQFF
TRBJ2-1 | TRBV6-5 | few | CASSPEAGGGEQFF
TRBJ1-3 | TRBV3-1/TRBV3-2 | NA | CASSQVPVSGNTIYF
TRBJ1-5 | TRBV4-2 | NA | CASSQVTQGSTYSNQPQHF
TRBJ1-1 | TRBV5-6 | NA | CASSSTGFTSEAFF
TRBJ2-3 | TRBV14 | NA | CASSPGRHTDTQYF
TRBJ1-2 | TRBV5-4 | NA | CASSLVRRGYGNYGYTF
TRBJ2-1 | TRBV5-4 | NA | CASSPRVTGTGFDEQFF
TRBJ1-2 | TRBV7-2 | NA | CASSLVEGVGYTF
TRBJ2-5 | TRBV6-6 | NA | CASSYSSLQETQYF
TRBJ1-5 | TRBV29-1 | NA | CSVVWDFNQPQHF
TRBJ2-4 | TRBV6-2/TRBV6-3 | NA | CASSPQTAIQDIQYF
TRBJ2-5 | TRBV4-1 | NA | CASSQDAWLAGGNQETQYF
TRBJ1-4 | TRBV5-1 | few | CASSGPGQGHEKLFF
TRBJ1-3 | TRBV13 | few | CASSLGEGGNTIYF
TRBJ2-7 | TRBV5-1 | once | CASSLVSASSYEQYF
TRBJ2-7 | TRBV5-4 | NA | CASSLGQREWPYEQYF
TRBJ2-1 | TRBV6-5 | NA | CASSPNSSGEQFF
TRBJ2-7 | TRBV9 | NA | CASSGPSSYEQYF
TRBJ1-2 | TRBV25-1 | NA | CASSATGLNYGYTF
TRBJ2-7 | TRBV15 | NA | CATSRGGQWEQYF
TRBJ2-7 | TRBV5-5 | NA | CASSLRATLAGVNEQYF
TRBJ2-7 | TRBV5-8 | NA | CASSFGLAGGEQYF
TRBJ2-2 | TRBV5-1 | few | CASSLVPQGSNTGELFF
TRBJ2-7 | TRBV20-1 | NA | CSASKRREQYF